These 32 T cell receptor beta chains share one sample of origin, sequenced in a study of blood T cell repertoires in COVID-19. Measured with immunoSEQ multiplex PCR; TCRdb has only the in-frame clones, and not every one. Here the sample spans about 200,000 clones, 75% to 85% being singletons. The sample taken for sequencing was PBMCs or T cells enriched from blood (not recorded which). The receptors stem from a man between 35 and 55 years old who had recovered from COVID-19.

V is TRBV5-1 and J is TRBJ1-1; TRBD1 is a possible D gene (5 bases). The V end was cut by 0 bases, the J end by 4 bases, with 13 bases between. CDR3 length: 15 amino acids. Germline V CDR1 and CDR2: SGHRS, YFSETQ. CDR3 coding DNA: TGCGCCAGCAGCTTGGCGGGACTAGCGGGCACTGAAGCTTTCTTT. This translates into CASSLAGLAGTEAFF.

This sequence joins TRBV5-1 and TRBJ2-7, with no clear D. The V end lost 0 bases, the J end lost 7 bases, and 14 bases lay between the germline ends. The CDR3 length is 14 residues. Germline CDR1 is SGHRS and CDR2 is YFSETQ. The CDR3 protein is CASSLGPGSGEQYV. CDR3 DNA sequence: TGCGCCAGCAGCTTGGGACCGGGTTCGGGTGAGCAGTACGTC.

The J gene is TRBJ2-2, the V gene TRBV18; TRBD1 agrees at 7 bases. The CDR3 consists of 16 residues. Losses at the gene ends were 3 bases for V and 4 bases for J; bases not matched to a gene: 8. Germline CDR1 KGHSH, CDR2 LQKENI. The CDR3 region has the DNA TGTGCCAGCTCACCCCTACAGGGGCGGAGCACCGGGGAGCTGTTTTTT. Translated, it gives CASSPLQGRSTGELFF.

V gene TRBV7-2 combines with J gene TRBJ1-1; D unclear. The ends were cut back, 2 bases at V and 3 bases at J, with 10 bases in the middle. This CDR3 has 14 amino acids. Germline assignment: CDR1 SGHTA and CDR2 FQGNSA. The CDR3 is CASSLLTRDTEAFF. The CDR3 DNA is TGTGCCAGCAGCTTATTGACTCGGGACACTGAAGCTTTCTTT.

The chain carries TRBV9 and TRBJ2-3, with D possibly matching TRBD2 (6 bases). Trimming took off 0 bases at V and 4 bases at J, with 18 bases between the two ends. The CDR3 is 17 amino acids. CDR1 is SGDLS, CDR2 YYNGEE, per germline. This CDR3 is CASSVAVTGAISDTQYF. The CDR3 DNA reads as TGTGCCAGCAGCGTAGCGGTAACGGGAGCAATATCAGATACGCAGTATTTT.

In its sample, this clone was seen a few times. The chain combines TRBV5-1 with TRBJ1-1; 8 bases fit TRBD1. Germline CDR1 reads SGHRS; CDR2 reads YFSETQ. The trim removed 4 bases at V and 5 bases at J, leaving 10 bases unmatched. The CDR3 covers 15 residues. The CDR3 loop reads CASSGRAGGGTEAFF. For the CDR3, the DNA is TGCGCCAGCAGCGGTCGGGCAGGGGGCGGGACTGAAGCTTTCTTT. Based on the CDR3 plus reference TRBV5-1 and TRBJ1-1, the full variable domain is KAGVTQTPRYLIKTRGQQVTLSCSPISGHRSVSWYQQTPGQGLQFLFEYFSETQRNKGNFPGRFSGRQFSNSRSEMNVSTLELGDSALYLCASSGRAGGGTEAFFGQGTRLTVV.

The V and J genes are TRBV25-1 and TRBJ1-2; 7 bases match TRBD1. Germline V CDR1 and CDR2: MGHDK, SYGVNS. This CDR3 spans 13 amino acids. V shed 7 bases and J 0 bases; nucleotides not matched to a gene: 2. As DNA, the CDR3 is TGTGCCAGCATCGGACAGGCTAACTATGGCTACACCTTC. It encodes CASIGQANYGYTF.

The chain uses TRBV5-1 and TRBJ1-2, with 7 bases that match TRBD1. This CDR3 contains 14 residues. Germline CDR1 and CDR2: SGHRS and YFSETQ. Trimming removed 2 bases from V and 3 bases from J; junction bases left unmatched: 4. The DNA for the CDR3 is TGCGCCAGCAGCTTCGACAGGGCGGACTATGGCTACACCTTC. Its protein is CASSFDRADYGYTF.

This chain links TRBV27 with TRBJ2-1, with TRBD2 matching 12 bases. The CDR3 covers 22 residues. Germline V gene data show CDR1 as MNHEY and CDR2 as SMNVEV (reference sequence). Germline trimming cut 3 bases from V and 2 bases from J; bases unmatched to any gene: 20. CDR3 bases: TGTGCCAGCAGTTTCGGTTTGATGGGGCTAGCGGGAGGGCCTAGAGCCTACAATGAGCAGTTCTTC. Its translation is CASSFGLMGLAGGPRAYNEQFF.

The V gene is TRBV9, the J gene TRBJ2-2; possibly TRBD1 for D (6 bases). Trimming cost V 4 bases and J 6 bases, with 13 bases left between them. Germline CDR1 SGDLS, CDR2 YYNGEE. CDR3 length equals 14 residues. The CDR3 nucleotides are TGTGCCAGCAGCCCTCAGGGGTTGGCCGGGGAGCTGTTTTTT. Amino acids: CASSPQGLAGELFF.

The rearrangement uses TRBV11-3 and TRBJ1-1, with D possibly TRBD1 on 6 matching bases. CDR1 is SGHNT and CDR2 is YENEEA in the germline V gene. The CDR3 totals 13 residues. Trimming stripped 6 bases from V and 1 base from J, with 9 bases between. CDR3 in DNA: TGTGCCAGCAGTACAGGGACGAACACTGAAGCTTTCTTT. This gives the protein CASSTGTNTEAFF. Full variable domain (missing parts from reference TRBV11-3 and TRBJ1-1): EAGVVQSPRYKIIEKKQPVAFWCNPISGHNTLYWYLQNLGQGPELLIRYENEEAVDDSQLPKDRFSAERLKGVDSTLKIQPAELGDSAVYLCASSTGTNTEAFFGQGTRLTVV.

The chain links TRBV30 to TRBJ2-2; D is unresolved. CDR3 size: 14 residues. Germline V lookup: CDR1 GTSNPN, CDR2 SVGIG (reference sequence). V was pared by 1 base and J by 6 bases, with 12 bases between. CDR3: CAWSATVRPGELFF. The CDR3 DNA reads TGTGCCTGGAGTGCGACGGTGAGGCCCGGGGAGCTGTTTTTT.

This clone was seen once. CDR3 region: CASSPGQGANWGYTF. The DNA of the CDR3 is TGTGCCAGCAGCCCAGGACAGGGGGCTAATTGGGGCTACACCTTC. This sequence joins TRBV5-6 and TRBJ1-2; 11 bases line up with TRBD1. Germline CDR1 SGHDT, CDR2 YYEEEE. Unmatched junction bases numbered 10, after V lost 4 bases and J lost 8 bases. The CDR3 is 15 residues long.

The V gene is TRBV25-1, the J gene TRBJ2-1, with 8 bases that match TRBD1. The CDR3 length is 15 residues. The V gene's germline CDR1 is MGHDK and CDR2 SYGVNS. Trimming removed 3 bases from V and 9 bases from J; junction bases left unmatched: 10. The CDR3 nucleotides are TGTGCCAGCAGTGATTCTACGACAGGGGAGAGTGAGCAGTTCTTC. Translated: CASSDSTTGESEQFF.

The rearrangement links TRBV5-1 to TRBJ2-5, with 11 positions matching TRBD2. J lost 0 bases, V lost 0 bases, and 4 bases had no gene match. There are 17 residues in the CDR3. Germline V gene data show CDR1 as SGHRS and CDR2 as YFSETQ. The CDR3 bases are TGCGCCAGCAGCTTGGGAGGACTAGCGGGTTACCAAGAGACCCAGTACTTC. This encodes CASSLGGLAGYQETQYF.

This chain connects TRBV5-1 to TRBJ2-4; TRBD1 might be the D (5 bases). The CDR3 length is 12 residues. Germline CDR1 and CDR2: SGHRS and YFSETQ. Trimming pared 5 bases from V and 12 bases from J, leaving 15 bases between. Here the CDR3 DNA reads TGCGCCAGCAGTCCCCAAGGACATCCTCAGTACTTC. Translating gives CASSPQGHPQYF.

The chain uses TRBV5-1 and TRBJ1-6; tentatively, D is TRBD1 (5 bases). The germline V and J ends were trimmed by 0 bases and 7 bases, with 14 bases remaining between them. Per the germline V gene, CDR1 is SGHRS and CDR2 is YFSETQ. The CDR3 is 16 amino acids. The CDR3 DNA reads as TGCGCCAGCAGCTTGGAATCGAGACAGATAAATTCACCCCTCCACTTT. Translation: CASSLESRQINSPLHF.

The rearrangement uses TRBV9 and TRBJ2-3, with unresolved D. V lost 1 base, J lost 0 bases, and 6 bases lay in between. The CDR3 runs 14 residues. The germline V gene has CDR1 SGDLS and CDR2 YYNGEE. For the CDR3, the DNA is TGTGCCAGCAGCGTACGTCTTAGCACAGATACGCAGTATTTT. It specifies CASSVRLSTDTQYF.

This chain uses TRBV10-3 with TRBJ1-1; 11 bases line up with TRBD1. V lost 6 bases, J lost 1 base, and 4 bases stayed unmatched. In germline, CDR1 is ENHRY, CDR2 SYGVKD. The CDR3 contains 15 residues. The CDR3 reads CAISGQGAGNTEAFF. CDR3 DNA sequence: TGTGCCATCAGCGGACAGGGGGCGGGGAACACTGAAGCTTTCTTT.

This clone was counted once. The V call is TRBV27, the J call TRBJ1-1, with D possibly matching TRBD1 (6 bases). CDR3 length equals 14 residues. V was clipped by 3 bases and J by 3 bases, with 11 bases between them. Germline CDR1 reads MNHEY; CDR2 reads SMNVEV (reference sequence). CDR3: CASSLTRGHTEAFF. The CDR3 DNA reads as TGTGCCAGCAGTTTGACCAGGGGTCACACTGAAGCTTTCTTT.

The rearrangement joins TRBV7-2 to TRBJ2-1, with D maybe TRBD2 (5 bases). With 1 base removed from V and 7 bases from J, the gap between germline ends came to 11 bases. There are 14 residues in the CDR3. Germline-derived CDR1 and CDR2 are SGHTA and FQGNSA. CDR3 sequence (DNA): TGTGCCAGCAGCTTAGTAACGGGGAAAAATGAGCAGTTCTTC. This translates into CASSLVTGKNEQFF.

The chain joins TRBV5-8 to TRBJ2-1; 7 bases match TRBD2. J lost 5 bases, V lost 0 bases, and 5 bases had no gene match. The CDR3 has 15 residues. Germline CDR1 reads SGHTS; CDR2 reads YDEGEE. CDR3 in amino acids: CASSLVAGVNNEQFF. The CDR3 nucleotides are TGTGCCAGCAGCTTGGTGGCGGGAGTAAACAATGAGCAGTTCTTC.

This chain uses TRBV28 with TRBJ2-7; D gene ambiguous. The V end lost 4 bases, the J end lost 2 bases, and 6 bases lay between the germline ends. Per germline, CDR1 MDHEN and CDR2 SYDVKM. This CDR3 contains 12 residues. The CDR3 region is CASSYQTYEQYF. In nucleotides, the CDR3 is TGTGCCAGCAGTTATCAGACCTACGAGCAGTACTTC.

This clone was found a few times. Here the CDR3 DNA reads TGTGCCAGCAGGGGGACAGGGCACTATGGCTACACCTTC. Its protein product is CASRGTGHYGYTF. The J gene is TRBJ1-2, the V gene TRBV27; 9 bases line up with TRBD1. J gave up 3 bases and V 6 bases, and 2 bases lay outside the gene matches. This CDR3 is 13 amino acids long. Per the germline V gene, CDR1 is MNHEY and CDR2 is SMNVEV (reference sequence).

The V and J genes are TRBV4-1 and TRBJ2-7; 8 nucleotides match TRBD2. CDR3 size: 16 residues. Germline V lookup: CDR1 MGHRA, CDR2 YSYEKL. V was clipped by 4 bases and J by 2 bases; unmatched bases: 10. CDR3: CASSRYGGLVAYEQYF. The CDR3 nucleotides read TGCGCCAGCAGCCGGTACGGGGGACTAGTCGCCTACGAGCAGTACTTC.

The J gene is TRBJ1-5, the V gene TRBV6-5; no firm D call. The CDR3 runs to 15 residues. The germline V and J ends were trimmed by 6 bases and 7 bases, with 19 bases remaining between them. CDR1 and CDR2 from the germline V gene are MNHEY and SVGAGI. The chain's CDR3 is CASRSLTLGGQPQHF. The CDR3 coding sequence is TGTGCCAGCAGATCCCTGACGTTGGGAGGGCAGCCCCAGCATTTT.

This clone was seen a handful of times. The chain joins TRBV27 to TRBJ2-7; possible D gene TRBD1, 5 bases. The CDR3 spans 13 residues. Trimming pared 3 bases from V and 5 bases from J, leaving 11 bases between. CDR1 and CDR2 from the germline V gene are MNHEY and SMNVEV (reference sequence). DNA of the CDR3: TGTGCCAGCAGTTTGGGGCAGCGACACGAGCAGTACTTC. Translated, it gives CASSLGQRHEQYF.

The J gene is TRBJ1-2, the V gene TRBV29-1; tentatively, D is TRBD1 (6 bases). Germline assignment: CDR1 SQVTM and CDR2 ANQGSEA. The CDR3 has 11 residues. Trimming cost V 3 bases and J 7 bases, with 9 bases left between them. The CDR3 sequence: CSVEAGAGYTF. The DNA for the CDR3 is TGCAGCGTTGAGGCAGGGGCTGGCTACACCTTC.

J is TRBJ1-1 and V is TRBV19; 8 bases match TRBD1. This CDR3 is 17 amino acids long. V shed 3 bases, J shed 1 base, and the junction held 10 bases outside the gene matches. The germline gives CDR1 LNHDA, CDR2 SQIVND (reference sequence). The CDR3, as DNA: TGTGCCAGTAGTATTGACAGGGGTTGGGAACGGAACACTGAAGCTTTCTTT. This encodes CASSIDRGWERNTEAFF.

The genes are TRBV3-1 (or the pseudogene TRBV3-2) and TRBJ1-4; D possibly corresponds to TRBD1 (5 bases). Germline CDR1 and CDR2: LGHDT and YNNKEL (reference sequence). The CDR3 is made up of 15 amino acids. Trimming took 4 bases from V and 10 from J, leaving 19 bases between them. CDR3 amino acids: CASSLTTGPGGKLFF. The CDR3 nucleotides are TGTGCCAGCAGCCTCACGACGGGCCCCGGGGGAAAACTGTTTTTT.

This rearrangement joins TRBV19 to TRBJ1-4; 7 bases fit TRBD1. V lost 3 bases to trimming and J lost 6 bases; unmatched junction nucleotides: 7. Germline-derived CDR1 and CDR2 are LNHDA and SQIVND (reference sequence). The CDR3 is 15 amino acids. DNA for the CDR3: TGTGCCAGTAGTATCATCCCTGGGACAGATGAAAAACTGTTTTTT. Amino acid sequence: CASSIIPGTDEKLFF.

The chain has TRBV5-1 and TRBJ1-2; maybe TRBD1 (6 bases). The CDR3 is 14 residues long. CDR1 is SGHRS and CDR2 is YFSETQ in the germline V gene. Trimming removed 2 bases from V and 2 bases from J, with 10 bases in between. The CDR3 nucleotides read TGCGCCAGCAGCTTATCGGGACAAAACTATGGCTACACCTTC. It is translated as CASSLSGQNYGYTF.